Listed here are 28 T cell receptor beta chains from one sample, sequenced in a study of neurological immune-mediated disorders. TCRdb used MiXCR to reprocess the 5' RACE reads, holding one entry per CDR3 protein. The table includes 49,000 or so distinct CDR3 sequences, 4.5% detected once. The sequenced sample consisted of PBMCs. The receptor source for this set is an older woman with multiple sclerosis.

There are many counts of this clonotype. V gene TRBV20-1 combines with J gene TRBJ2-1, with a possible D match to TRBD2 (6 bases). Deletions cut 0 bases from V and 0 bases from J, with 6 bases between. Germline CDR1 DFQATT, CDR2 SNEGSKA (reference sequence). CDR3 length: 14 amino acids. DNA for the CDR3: TGCAGTGCTAGAGAGGACTACTCCTACAATGAGCAGTTCTTC. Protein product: CSAREDYSYNEQFF.

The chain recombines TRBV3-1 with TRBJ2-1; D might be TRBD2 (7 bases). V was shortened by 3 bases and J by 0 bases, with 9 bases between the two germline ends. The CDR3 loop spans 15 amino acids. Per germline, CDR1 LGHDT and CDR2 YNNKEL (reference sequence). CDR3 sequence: CASSQRGGSYNEQFF. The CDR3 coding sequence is TGTGCCAGCAGCCAGAGGGGGGGCTCCTACAATGAGCAGTTCTTC.

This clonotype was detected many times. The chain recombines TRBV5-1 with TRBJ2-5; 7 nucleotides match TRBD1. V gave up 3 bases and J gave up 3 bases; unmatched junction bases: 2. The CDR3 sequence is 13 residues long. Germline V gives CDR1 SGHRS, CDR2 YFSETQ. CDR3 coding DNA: TGCGCCAGCAGCTCCGGGACAGAAGAGACCCAGTACTTC. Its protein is CASSSGTEETQYF.

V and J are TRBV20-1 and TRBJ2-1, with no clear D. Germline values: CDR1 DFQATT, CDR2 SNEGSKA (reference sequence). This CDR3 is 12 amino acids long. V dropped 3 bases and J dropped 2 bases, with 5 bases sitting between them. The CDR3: CSASLAYNEQFF. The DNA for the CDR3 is TGCAGTGCTAGTCTTGCCTACAATGAGCAGTTCTTC.

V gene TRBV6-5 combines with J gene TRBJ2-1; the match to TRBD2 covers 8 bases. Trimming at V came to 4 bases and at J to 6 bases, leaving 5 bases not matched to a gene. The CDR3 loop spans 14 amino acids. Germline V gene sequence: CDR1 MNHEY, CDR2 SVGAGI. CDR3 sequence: CASSWAGGVNEQFF. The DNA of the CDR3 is TGTGCCAGCAGTTGGGCGGGAGGTGTCAATGAGCAGTTCTTC.

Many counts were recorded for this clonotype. CDR3 DNA sequence: TGTGCCAGCAGCTTACCCCCGGGGGACCAAGAGACCCAGTACTTC. As protein: CASSLPPGDQETQYF. V and J are TRBV7-8 and TRBJ2-5, with a tentative D call TRBD2 (6 bases). V shed 2 bases and J shed 0 bases, with 10 bases lying between them. This CDR3 contains 15 residues. From germline, CDR1 is SGHVS and CDR2 FQNEAQ.

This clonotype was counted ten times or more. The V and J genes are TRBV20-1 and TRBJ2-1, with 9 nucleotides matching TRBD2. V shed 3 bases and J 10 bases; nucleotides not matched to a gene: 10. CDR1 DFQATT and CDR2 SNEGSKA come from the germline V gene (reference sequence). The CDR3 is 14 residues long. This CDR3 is CSARLSGGSGEQFF. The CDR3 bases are TGCAGTGCTAGGCTTAGCGGGGGTAGTGGGGAGCAGTTCTTC.

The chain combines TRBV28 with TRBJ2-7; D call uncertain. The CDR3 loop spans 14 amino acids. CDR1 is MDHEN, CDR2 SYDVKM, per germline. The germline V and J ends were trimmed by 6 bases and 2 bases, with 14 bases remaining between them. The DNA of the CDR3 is TGTGCCAGCAGCTCGCTGAAAAGCGCCTACGAGCAGTACTTC. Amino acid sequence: CASSSLKSAYEQYF.

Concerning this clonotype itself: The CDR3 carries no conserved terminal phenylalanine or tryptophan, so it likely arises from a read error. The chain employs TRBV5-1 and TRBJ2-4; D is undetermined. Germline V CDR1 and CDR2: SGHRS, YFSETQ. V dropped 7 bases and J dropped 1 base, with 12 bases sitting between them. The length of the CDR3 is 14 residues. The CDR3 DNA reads TGCGCCAGCTCAGAATTTGGCGCCAAAAACATTCAGTACTGC. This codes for CASSEFGAKNIQYC.

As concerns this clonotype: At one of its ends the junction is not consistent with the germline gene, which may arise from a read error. CDR3 residues: CASRSSYNSPLNF. CDR3 in DNA: TGTGCCAGTAGGAGCTCCTATAATTCACCCCTCAACTTT. The genes are TRBV19 and TRBJ1-6; D is unclear. This CDR3 is built from 13 residues. Germline CDR1 LNHDA, CDR2 SQIVND (reference sequence).

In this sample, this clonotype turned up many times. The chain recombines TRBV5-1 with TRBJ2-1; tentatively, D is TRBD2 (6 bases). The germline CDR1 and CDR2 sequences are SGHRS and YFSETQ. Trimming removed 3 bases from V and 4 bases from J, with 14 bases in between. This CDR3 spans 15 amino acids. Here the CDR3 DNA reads TGCGCCAGCAGCTCGGACGGGAGCTCGTACAATGAGCAGTTCTTC. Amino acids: CASSSDGSSYNEQFF.

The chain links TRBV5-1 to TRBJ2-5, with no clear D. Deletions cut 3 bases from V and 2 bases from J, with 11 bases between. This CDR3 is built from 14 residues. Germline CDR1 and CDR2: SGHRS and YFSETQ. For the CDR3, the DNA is TGCGCCAGCAGCTCGCCAGCTCGACAAGAGACCCAGTACTTC. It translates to CASSSPARQETQYF.

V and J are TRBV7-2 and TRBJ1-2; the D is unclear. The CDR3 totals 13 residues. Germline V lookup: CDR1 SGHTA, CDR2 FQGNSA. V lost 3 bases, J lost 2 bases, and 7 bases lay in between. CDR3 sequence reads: CASSFAGNYGYTF. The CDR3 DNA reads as TGTGCCAGCAGCTTCGCAGGCAACTATGGCTACACCTTC.

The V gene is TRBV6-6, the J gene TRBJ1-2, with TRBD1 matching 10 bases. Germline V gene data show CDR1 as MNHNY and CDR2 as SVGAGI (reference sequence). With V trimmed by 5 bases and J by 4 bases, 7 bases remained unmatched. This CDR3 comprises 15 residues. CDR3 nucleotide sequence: TGTGCCAGCAGTCGCGGACAGGGGGTCCGCTATGGCTACACCTTC. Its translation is CASSRGQGVRYGYTF.

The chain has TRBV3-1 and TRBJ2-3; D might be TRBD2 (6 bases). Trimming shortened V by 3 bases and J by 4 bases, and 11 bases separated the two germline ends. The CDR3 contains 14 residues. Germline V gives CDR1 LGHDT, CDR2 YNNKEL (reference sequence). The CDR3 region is CASSQGTRPDTQYF. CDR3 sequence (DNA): TGTGCCAGCAGCCAGGGGACTCGGCCAGATACGCAGTATTTT.

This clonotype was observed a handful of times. Here the CDR3 reads CASSNINEQFF. The CDR3 DNA follows: TGTGCCAGCAGTAATATCAATGAGCAGTTCTTC. The V gene is TRBV14, the J gene TRBJ2-1; no clear D gene. Germline V gene data show CDR1 as SGHDN and CDR2 as FVKESK. The V gene lost 6 bases and the J gene lost 6 bases, with 6 bases spanning the gap. The CDR3 sequence is 11 residues long. The variable domain in full, completed from reference TRBV14 and TRBJ2-1, reads EAGVTQFPSHSVIEKGQTVTLRCDPISGHDNLYWYRRVMGKEIKFLLHFVKESKQDESGMPNNRFLAERTGGTYSTLKVQPAELEDSGVYFCASSNINEQFFGPGTRLTVL.

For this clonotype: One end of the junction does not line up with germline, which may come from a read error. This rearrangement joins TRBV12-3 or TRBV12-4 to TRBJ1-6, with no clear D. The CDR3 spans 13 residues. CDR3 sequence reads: CASSPMGYSPLHF. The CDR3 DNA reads TGTGCTAGCAGCCCCATGGGTTATTCACCCCTCCACTTT.

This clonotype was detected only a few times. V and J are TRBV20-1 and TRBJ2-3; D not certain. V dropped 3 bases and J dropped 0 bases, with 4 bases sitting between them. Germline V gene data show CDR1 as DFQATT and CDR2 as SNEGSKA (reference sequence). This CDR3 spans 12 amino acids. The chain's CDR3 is CSASGSTDTQYF. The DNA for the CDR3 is TGCAGTGCTAGCGGCAGCACAGATACGCAGTATTTT.

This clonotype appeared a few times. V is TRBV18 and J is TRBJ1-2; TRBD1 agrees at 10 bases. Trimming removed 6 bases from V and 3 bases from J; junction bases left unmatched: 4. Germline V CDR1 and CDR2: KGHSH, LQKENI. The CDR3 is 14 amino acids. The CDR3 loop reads CASSQTGGHYGYTF. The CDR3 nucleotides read TGTGCCAGCTCTCAGACAGGGGGCCACTATGGCTACACCTTC.

The CDR3 DNA reads TGTGCCAGCAGCGAACTTAGCGGGGGTTCCTACAATGAGCAGTTCTTC. This gives the protein CASSELSGGSYNEQFF. The V and J genes are TRBV7-3 and TRBJ2-1; TRBD2 matches 9 bases. This CDR3 has 16 residues. V was clipped by 5 bases and J by 1 base; unmatched bases: 6. From germline, CDR1 is SGHTA and CDR2 FQGTGA. The full variable domain, in which reference TRBV7-3 and TRBJ2-1 provide the parts outside the CDR3, is GAGVSQTPSNKVTEKGKYVELRCDPISGHTALYWYRQSLGQGPEFLIYFQGTGAADDSGLPNDRFFAVRPEGSVSTLKIQRTERGDSAVYLCASSELSGGSYNEQFFGPGTRLTVL.

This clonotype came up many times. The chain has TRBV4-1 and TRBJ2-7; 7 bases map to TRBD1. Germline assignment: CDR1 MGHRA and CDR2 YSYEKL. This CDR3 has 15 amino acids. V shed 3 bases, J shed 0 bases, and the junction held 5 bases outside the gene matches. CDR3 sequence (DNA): TGCGCCAGCAGCCACGGGACAGTAAGCTCCTACGAGCAGTACTTC. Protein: CASSHGTVSSYEQYF.

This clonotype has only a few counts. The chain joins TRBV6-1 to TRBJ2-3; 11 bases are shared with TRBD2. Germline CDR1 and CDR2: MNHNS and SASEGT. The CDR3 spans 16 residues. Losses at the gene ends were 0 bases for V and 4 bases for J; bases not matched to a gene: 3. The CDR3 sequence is CASSEAIAGGADTQYF. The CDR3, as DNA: TGTGCCAGCAGTGAAGCCATAGCGGGAGGGGCAGATACGCAGTATTTT.

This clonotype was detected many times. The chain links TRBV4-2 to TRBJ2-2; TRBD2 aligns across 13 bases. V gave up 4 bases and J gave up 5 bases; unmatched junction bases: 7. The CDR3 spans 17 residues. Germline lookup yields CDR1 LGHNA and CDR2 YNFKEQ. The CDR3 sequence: CASSRRTSGSGTGELFF. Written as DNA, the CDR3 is TGTGCCAGCAGCCGGAGGACTAGCGGGAGCGGAACCGGGGAGCTGTTTTTT.

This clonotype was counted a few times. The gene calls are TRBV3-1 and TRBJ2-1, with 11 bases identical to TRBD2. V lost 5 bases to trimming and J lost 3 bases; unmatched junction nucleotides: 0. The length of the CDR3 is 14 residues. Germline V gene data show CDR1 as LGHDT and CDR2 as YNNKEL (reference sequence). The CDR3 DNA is TGTGCCAGCAGCACTAGCGGGGGCTACAATGAGCAGTTCTTC. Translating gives CASSTSGGYNEQFF.

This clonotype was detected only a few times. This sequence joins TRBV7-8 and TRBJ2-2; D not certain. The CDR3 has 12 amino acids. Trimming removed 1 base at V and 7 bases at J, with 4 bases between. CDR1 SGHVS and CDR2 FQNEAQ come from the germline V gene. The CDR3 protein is CASSLEDGELFF. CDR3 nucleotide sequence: TGTGCCAGCAGCTTAGAGGACGGGGAGCTGTTTTTT.

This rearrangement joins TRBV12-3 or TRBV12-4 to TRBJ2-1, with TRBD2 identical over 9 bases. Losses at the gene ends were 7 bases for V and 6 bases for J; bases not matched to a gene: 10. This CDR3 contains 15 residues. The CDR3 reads CASTPRVSGGNEQFF. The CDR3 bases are TGTGCCAGCACCCCCCGGGTTAGCGGGGGCAATGAGCAGTTCTTC.

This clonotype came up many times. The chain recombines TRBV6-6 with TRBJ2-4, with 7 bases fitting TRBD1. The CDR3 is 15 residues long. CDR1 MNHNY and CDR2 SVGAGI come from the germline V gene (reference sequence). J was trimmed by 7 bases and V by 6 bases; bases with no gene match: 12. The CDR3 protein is CASRNEQGSSNIQYF. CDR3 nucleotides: TGTGCCAGCAGAAACGAACAGGGGTCCTCGAACATTCAGTACTTC.

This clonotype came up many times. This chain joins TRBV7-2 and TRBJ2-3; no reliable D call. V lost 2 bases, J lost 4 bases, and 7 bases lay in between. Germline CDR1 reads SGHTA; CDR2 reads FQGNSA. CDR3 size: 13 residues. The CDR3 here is CASSLYRADTQYF. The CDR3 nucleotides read TGTGCCAGCAGCTTATATAGGGCAGATACGCAGTATTTT.